What follows are 21 T cell receptor beta chains derived from one specimen sequenced in a study of regulatory T cells in long-lasting Graves disease (dated by TCRdb to the early 2020s). Libraries were constructed by multiplex PCR. The sequencer was an Illumina HiSeq 4000. To build TCR beta libraries, CDR3 regions were amplified by Arm-PCR using iRepertoire HTBI primers. In TCRdb, the public reads were trimmed at Q25 with fastp and aligned with MiXCR, with productive beta chains retained. Rows matching on CDR3 protein sequence are summarized as one entry with the most common DNA and genes. The sample includes some 500,000 distinct CDR3 sequences, with about 16% observed a single time. The ten most abundant clones make up around a quarter of the sample. The sample's time point label, decoded: newly diagnosed GD, antithyroid drugs for less than 3 months. For both TCR sequencing and RNA sequencing, RNA was extracted from PBMCs using TRIzol.

These data are also associated with another study on T cells in Graves' hyperthyroidism and ophthalmopathy.

Sequencing was performed on peripheral blood mononuclear cells (PBMCs), taken at new diagnosis, from a patient treated with antithyroid drugs. These TCRs come from a woman aged 35 to 60 with Graves disease. Donor details come from another sample of the same person, matched by shared clones.

This clonotype was detected only a few times. V usage is TRBV12-3 or TRBV12-4 and J usage is TRBJ1-2, with D possibly matching TRBD1 (6 bases). The CDR3 has 15 residues. The V gene lost 6 bases and the J gene lost 3 bases, with 17 bases spanning the gap. The CDR3 sequence is CASSQAGQTYYGYTF. CDR3 DNA sequence: TGTGCCAGCAGCCAAGCAGGACAGACCTACTATGGCTACACCTTC.

This clonotype was observed at least ten times. The V gene is TRBV28, the J gene TRBJ1-2; D gene unclear. Germline-derived CDR1 and CDR2 are MDHEN and SYDVKM. Deletions cut 2 bases from V and 6 bases from J, with 4 bases between. This CDR3 is built from 11 residues. CDR3 sequence (DNA): TGTGCCAGCAGTTTAGCTCATGGCTACACCTTC. This translates into CASSLAHGYTF.

This clonotype was counted a few times. The rearrangement links TRBV29-1 to TRBJ2-7; D may be TRBD2 (7 bases). In germline, CDR1 is SQVTM, CDR2 ANQGSEA. This CDR3 has 12 amino acids. V lost 6 bases and J lost 4, with 13 bases in between. The CDR3 spells CSVGGGAYEQYF. Here the CDR3 DNA reads TGCAGCGTGGGAGGGGGAGCGTACGAGCAGTACTTC.

This clonotype was seen many times. CDR3 DNA: TGCAGTGCTAGTAGGCTAGCGGGGGGGCTTCAAGGGGGCTATGAGCAGTTCTTC. It specifies CSASRLAGGLQGGYEQFF. This chain connects TRBV20-1 to TRBJ2-1; 12 positions agree with TRBD2. This CDR3 region has 18 residues. J was trimmed by 8 bases and V by 3 bases; bases with no gene match: 17. Germline-derived CDR1 and CDR2 are DFQATT and SNEGSKA (reference sequence).

Many counts were recorded for this clonotype. This rearrangement joins TRBV12-3 or TRBV12-4 to TRBJ1-2, with D unclear. The germline V and J ends were trimmed by 5 bases and 8 bases, with 15 bases remaining between them. This CDR3 is built from 13 residues. CDR3 nucleotides: TGTGCCAGCAGTACCCCGGTAGGCGCCGGCTACACCTTC. This gives the protein CASSTPVGAGYTF.

This clonotype was recorded at least ten times. Mismatch with germline at one junction end may stem from a read error. The rearrangement links TRBV2 to TRBJ1-2; TRBD1 might be the D (6 bases). This CDR3 region has 11 residues. Germline-derived CDR1 and CDR2 are SNHLY and FYNNEI. CDR3 bases: TGTGCCAGCAGTGCGGGGGCAGTCTTCTCCTTC. This translates into CASSAGAVFSF.

This clonotype was detected many times. This chain joins TRBV7-8 and TRBJ2-2, with no clear D. The V end lost 1 base, the J end lost 3 bases, and 9 bases lay between the germline ends. CDR3 size: 15 residues. Per germline, CDR1 SGHVS and CDR2 FQNEAQ. CDR3 sequence: CASSLGRFDTGELFF. The CDR3 nucleotides read TGTGCCAGCAGCTTAGGACGTTTTGACACCGGGGAGCTGTTTTTT.

The chain employs TRBV15 and TRBJ2-2; D remains ambiguous. In germline, CDR1 is LNHNV, CDR2 YYDKDF (reference sequence). The CDR3 has 14 residues. Deletions cut 2 bases from V and 6 bases from J, with 10 bases between. This chain's CDR3 is CATSRSGEAGELFF. The DNA of the CDR3 is TGTGCCACCAGCAGATCAGGCGAGGCCGGGGAGCTGTTTTTT.

V is TRBV7-9 and J is TRBJ2-5; no clear D. CDR3 length: 14 residues. Trimming stripped 1 base from V and 2 bases from J, with 8 bases between. CDR1 SEHNR and CDR2 FQNEAQ come from the germline V gene (reference sequence). The DNA of the CDR3 is TGTGCCAGCAGCTTAGATCGGCAGCAAGAGACCCAGTACTTC. It encodes CASSLDRQQETQYF.

This clonotype came up many times. The chain has TRBV27 and TRBJ2-1; 11 bases agree with TRBD2. Germline trimming cut 4 bases from V and 2 bases from J; bases unmatched to any gene: 7. Germline CDR1 is MNHEY and CDR2 is SMNVEV (reference sequence). The CDR3 covers 17 residues. The CDR3 sequence: CASSSTFSGGAYNEQFF. The DNA of the CDR3 is TGTGCCAGCAGTTCCACCTTTAGCGGGGGGGCCTACAATGAGCAGTTCTTC.

This clonotype has a handful of counts. This chain links TRBV7-9 with TRBJ1-1; 7 bases agree with TRBD1. The germline V gene encodes CDR1 SEHNR and CDR2 FQNEAQ (reference sequence). V shed 11 bases, J shed 6 bases, and the junction held 9 bases outside the gene matches. The CDR3 totals 12 residues. The CDR3 loop reads CAAQGEPPEAFF. DNA of the CDR3: TGTGCCGCCCAGGGGGAGCCTCCTGAAGCTTTCTTT.

In its sample, this clonotype was seen many times. The rearrangement joins TRBV12-3 or TRBV12-4 to TRBJ1-5, with 10 positions matching TRBD1. The CDR3 covers 15 residues. The V segment lost 6 bases and the J segment 6 bases; nucleotides outside the gene matches: 8. This chain's CDR3 is CASSKDRGFGQPQHF. CDR3 DNA sequence: TGTGCCAGCAGCAAGGACAGGGGGTTTGGTCAGCCCCAGCATTTT.

This clonotype was counted ten times or more. This chain joins TRBV12-3 or TRBV12-4 and TRBJ2-7, with D uncertain. Between the trimmed V and J ends, which lost 3 bases and 5 bases, there was a span of 5 bases. The CDR3 contains 11 residues. CDR3 nucleotide sequence: TGTGCCAGCAGTTTTAATGACGAGCAGTACTTC. Protein product: CASSFNDEQYF.

The chain employs TRBV20-1 and TRBJ2-1; tentatively, D is TRBD2 (6 bases). CDR1 is DFQATT, CDR2 SNEGSKA, per germline (reference sequence). Trimming removed 4 bases at V and 9 bases at J, with 16 bases between. The CDR3 sequence is 13 residues long. The CDR3 loop is CSATSEIVSEQFF. The CDR3 nucleotides are TGCAGTGCTACTAGCGAGATTGTCAGTGAGCAGTTCTTC.

The sample holds many counts of this clonotype. The rearrangement uses TRBV19 and TRBJ1-1; the D gene is possibly TRBD1 (6 bases). From germline, CDR1 is LNHDA and CDR2 SQIVND (reference sequence). This CDR3 has 15 amino acids. Deletions cut 7 bases from V and 5 bases from J, with 20 bases between. The CDR3 spells CASIQQGLEETEAFF. The CDR3 DNA reads as TGTGCCAGTATACAGCAGGGGCTAGAAGAGACTGAAGCTTTCTTT.

This clonotype came up many times. The chain couples TRBV12-3 or TRBV12-4 to TRBJ2-1, with D tentatively TRBD2 (6 bases). The ends were cut back, 6 bases at V and 5 bases at J, with 11 bases in the middle. The CDR3 consists of 13 residues. The CDR3 DNA reads as TGTGCCAGCAGGGGGACTCGAGACAATGAGCAGTTCTTC. Encoded protein: CASRGTRDNEQFF.

CDR3 coding DNA: TGCAGCGTTGAACGACGCGACCGGAACAATGAGCAGTTCTTC. Protein: CSVERRDRNNEQFF. The chain combines TRBV29-1 with TRBJ2-1; no reliable D call. The CDR3 consists of 14 residues. V was clipped by 2 bases and J by 5 bases, with 13 bases between them. Germline V gene lookup returns CDR1 SQVTM and CDR2 ANQGSEA.

The chain joins TRBV12-3 or TRBV12-4 to TRBJ1-2; D ambiguous. This CDR3 is 14 amino acids long. The ends were cut back, 7 bases at V and 2 bases at J, with 14 bases in the middle. The CDR3 bases are TGTGCCAGCAAATCTGAGGGCGGGAACTATGGCTACACCTTC. It is translated as CASKSEGGNYGYTF.

This clonotype was counted between two and nine times. The chain carries TRBV28 and TRBJ1-2, with D perhaps matching TRBD1 (6 bases). Trimming stripped 7 bases from V and 4 bases from J, with 22 bases between. CDR3 size: 16 residues. From germline, CDR1 is MDHEN and CDR2 SYDVKM. The CDR3 nucleotides are TGTGCCAGCACCCCTACCGAGAGGGGGATTATCTATGGCTACACCTTC. Translating it yields CASTPTERGIIYGYTF.

J is TRBJ1-1 and V is TRBV7-2; TRBD1 is a possible D gene (5 bases). The germline gives CDR1 SGHTA, CDR2 FQGNSA. V shed 4 bases and J shed 3 bases, with 9 bases lying between them. CDR3 length: 13 amino acids. CDR3 protein: CASSSREYTEAFF. The CDR3 nucleotides are TGTGCCAGCAGCTCCAGGGAATACACTGAAGCTTTCTTT.

The chain joins TRBV29-1 to TRBJ2-4; 7 bases fit TRBD1. With V trimmed by 5 bases and J by 6 bases, 7 bases remained unmatched. The CDR3 covers 13 residues. Germline V gene sequence: CDR1 SQVTM, CDR2 ANQGSEA. The CDR3 sequence is CSVREGAGNIQYF. The CDR3 DNA reads TGCAGCGTTAGAGAGGGGGCCGGAAACATTCAGTACTTC.